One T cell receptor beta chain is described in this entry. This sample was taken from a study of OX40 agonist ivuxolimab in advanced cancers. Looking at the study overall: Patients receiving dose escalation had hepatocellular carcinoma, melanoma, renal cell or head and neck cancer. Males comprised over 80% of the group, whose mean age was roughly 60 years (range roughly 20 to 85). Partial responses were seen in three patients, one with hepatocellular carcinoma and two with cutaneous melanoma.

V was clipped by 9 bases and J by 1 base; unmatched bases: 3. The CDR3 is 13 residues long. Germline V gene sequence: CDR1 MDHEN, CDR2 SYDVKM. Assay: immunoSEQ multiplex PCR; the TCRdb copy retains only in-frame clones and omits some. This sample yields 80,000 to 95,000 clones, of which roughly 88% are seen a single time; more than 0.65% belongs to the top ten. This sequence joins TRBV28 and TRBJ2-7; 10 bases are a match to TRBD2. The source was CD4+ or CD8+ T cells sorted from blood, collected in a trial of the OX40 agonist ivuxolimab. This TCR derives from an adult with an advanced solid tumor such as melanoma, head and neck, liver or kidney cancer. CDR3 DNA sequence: TGTGCCAGTAAGCGGGGGGGTTCCTACGAGCAGTACTTC. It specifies CASKRGGSYEQYF.